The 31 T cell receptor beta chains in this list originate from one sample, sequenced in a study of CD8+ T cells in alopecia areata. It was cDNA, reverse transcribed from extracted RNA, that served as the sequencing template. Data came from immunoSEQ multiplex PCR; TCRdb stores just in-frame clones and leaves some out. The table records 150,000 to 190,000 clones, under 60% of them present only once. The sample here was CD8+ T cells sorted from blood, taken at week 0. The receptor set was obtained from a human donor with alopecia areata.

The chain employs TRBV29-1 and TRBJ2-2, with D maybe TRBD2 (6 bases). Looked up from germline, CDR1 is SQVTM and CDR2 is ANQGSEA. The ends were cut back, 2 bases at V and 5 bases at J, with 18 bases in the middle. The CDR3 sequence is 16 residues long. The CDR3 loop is CSVELVGGFGTGELFF. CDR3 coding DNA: TGCAGCGTTGAATTGGTCGGGGGTTTCGGAACCGGGGAGCTGTTTTTT.

The DNA for the CDR3 is TGTGCCAGTAGTATAAAGGGGGGCCGCTACGAGCAGTACTTC. It codes for CASSIKGGRYEQYF. The rearrangement uses TRBV5-6 and TRBJ2-7; tentatively, D is TRBD1 or TRBD2 (6 bases each). V was clipped by 8 bases and J by 3 bases, with 18 bases between them. CDR3 size: 14 residues. Germline CDR1 is SGHDT and CDR2 is YYEEEE. Complete variable domain (other parts from reference TRBV5-6 and TRBJ2-7): DAGVTQSPTHLIKTRGQQVTLRCSPKSGHDTVSWYQQALGQGPQFIFQYYEEEERQRGNFPDRFSGHQFPNYSSELNVNALLLGDSALYLCASSIKGGRYEQYFGPGTRLTVT.

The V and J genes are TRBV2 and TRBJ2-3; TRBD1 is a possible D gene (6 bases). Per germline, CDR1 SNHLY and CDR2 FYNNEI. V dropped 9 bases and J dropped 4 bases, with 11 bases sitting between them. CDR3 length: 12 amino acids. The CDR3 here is CARQGMADTQYF. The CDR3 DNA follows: TGTGCCAGACAGGGAATGGCAGATACGCAGTATTTT.

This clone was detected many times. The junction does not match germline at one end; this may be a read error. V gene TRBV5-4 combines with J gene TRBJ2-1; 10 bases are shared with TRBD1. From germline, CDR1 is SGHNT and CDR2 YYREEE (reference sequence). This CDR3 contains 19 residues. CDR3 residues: CARSSRWDRGQSGHNEQFF. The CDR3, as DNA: TGTGCCAGAAGCTCACGGTGGGACAGGGGACAAAGCGGGCACAATGAGCAGTTCTTC.

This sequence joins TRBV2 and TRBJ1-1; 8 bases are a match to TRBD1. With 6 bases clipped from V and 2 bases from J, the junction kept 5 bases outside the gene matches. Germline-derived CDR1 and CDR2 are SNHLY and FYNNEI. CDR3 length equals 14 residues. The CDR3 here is CASSGGQDNTEAFF. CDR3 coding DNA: TGTGCCAGCAGCGGGGGACAGGATAACACTGAAGCTTTCTTT.

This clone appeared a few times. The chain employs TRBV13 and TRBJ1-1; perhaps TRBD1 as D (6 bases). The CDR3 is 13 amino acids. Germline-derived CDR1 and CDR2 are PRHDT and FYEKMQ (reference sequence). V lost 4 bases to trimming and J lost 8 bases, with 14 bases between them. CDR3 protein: CASSSGTSIEAFF. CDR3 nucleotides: TGTGCCAGCAGCTCCGGGACATCGATAGAAGCTTTCTTT.

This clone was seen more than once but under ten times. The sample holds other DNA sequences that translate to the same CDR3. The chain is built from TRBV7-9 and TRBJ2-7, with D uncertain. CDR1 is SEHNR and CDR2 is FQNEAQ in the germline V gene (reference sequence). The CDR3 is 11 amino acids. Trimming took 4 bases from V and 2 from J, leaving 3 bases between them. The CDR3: CASSSTYEQYF. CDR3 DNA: TGTGCCAGCAGCTCTACCTACGAGCAGTACTTC.

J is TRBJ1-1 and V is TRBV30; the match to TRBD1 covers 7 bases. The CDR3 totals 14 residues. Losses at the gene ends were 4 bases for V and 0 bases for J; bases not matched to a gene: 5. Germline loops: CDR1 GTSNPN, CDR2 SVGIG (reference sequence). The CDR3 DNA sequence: TGTGCCTGGACCGCCGGGACAGTGAACACTGAAGCTTTCTTT. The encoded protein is CAWTAGTVNTEAFF.

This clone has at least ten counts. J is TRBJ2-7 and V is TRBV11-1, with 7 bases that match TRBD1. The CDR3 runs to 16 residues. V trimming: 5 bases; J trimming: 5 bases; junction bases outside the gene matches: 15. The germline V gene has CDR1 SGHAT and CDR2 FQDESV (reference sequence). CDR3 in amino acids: CASSRAFDRVGHEQYF. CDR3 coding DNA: TGTGCCAGCAGCAGAGCCTTCGACAGGGTGGGGCACGAGCAGTACTTC.

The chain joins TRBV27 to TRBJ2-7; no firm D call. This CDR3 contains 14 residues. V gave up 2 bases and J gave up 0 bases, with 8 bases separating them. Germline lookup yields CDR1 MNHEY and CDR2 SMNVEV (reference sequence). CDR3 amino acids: CASSLRASSYEQYF. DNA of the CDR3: TGTGCCAGCAGTTTACGGGCGAGCTCCTACGAGCAGTACTTC.

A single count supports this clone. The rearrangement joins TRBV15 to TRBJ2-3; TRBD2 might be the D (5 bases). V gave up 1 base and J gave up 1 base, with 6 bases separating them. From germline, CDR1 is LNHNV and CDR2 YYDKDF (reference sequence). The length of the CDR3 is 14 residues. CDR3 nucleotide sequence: TGTGCCACCAGCAGAGTGGGAGGCACAGATACGCAGTATTTT. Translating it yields CATSRVGGTDTQYF.

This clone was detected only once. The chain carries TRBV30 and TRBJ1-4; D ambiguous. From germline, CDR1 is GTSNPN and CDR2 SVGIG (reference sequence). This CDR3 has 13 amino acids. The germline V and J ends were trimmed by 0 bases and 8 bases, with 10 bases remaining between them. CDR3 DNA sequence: TGTGCCTGGAGTGTTGGAGCTTGGGAAAAACTGTTTTTT. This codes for CAWSVGAWEKLFF. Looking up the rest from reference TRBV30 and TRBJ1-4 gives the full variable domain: SQTIHQWPATLVQPVGSPLSLECTVEGTSNPNLYWYRQAAGRGLQLLFYSVGIGQISSEVPQNLSASRPQDRQFILSSKKLLLSDSGFYLCAWSVGAWEKLFFGSGTQLSVL.

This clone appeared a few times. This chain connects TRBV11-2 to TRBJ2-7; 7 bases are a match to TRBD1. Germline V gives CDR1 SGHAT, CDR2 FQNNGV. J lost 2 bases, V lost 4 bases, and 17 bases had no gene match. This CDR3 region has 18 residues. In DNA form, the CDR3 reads TGTGCCAGCAGCTCTCTTAGAGGGGATGGGACAGCCACCTACGAGCAGTACTTC. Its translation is CASSSLRGDGTATYEQYF.

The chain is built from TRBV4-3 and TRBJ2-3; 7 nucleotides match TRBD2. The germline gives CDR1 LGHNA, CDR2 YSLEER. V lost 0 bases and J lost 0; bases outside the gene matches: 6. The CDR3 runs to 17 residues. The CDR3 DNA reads TGCGCCAGCAGCCAAGATCGAGCGGGGCGAAGCACAGATACGCAGTATTTT. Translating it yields CASSQDRAGRSTDTQYF.

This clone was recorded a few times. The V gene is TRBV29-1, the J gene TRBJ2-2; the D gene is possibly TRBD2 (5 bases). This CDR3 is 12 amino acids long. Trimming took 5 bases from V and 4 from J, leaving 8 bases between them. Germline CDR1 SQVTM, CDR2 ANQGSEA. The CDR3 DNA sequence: TGCAGCGTTTTGGAGGTCACCGGGGAGCTGTTTTTT. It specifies CSVLEVTGELFF.

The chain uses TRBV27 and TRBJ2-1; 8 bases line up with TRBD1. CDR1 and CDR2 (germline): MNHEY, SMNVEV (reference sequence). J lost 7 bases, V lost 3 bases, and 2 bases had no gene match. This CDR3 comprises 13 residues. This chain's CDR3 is CASSFTGGNEQFF. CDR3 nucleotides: TGTGCCAGCAGTTTTACAGGGGGGAATGAGCAGTTCTTC.

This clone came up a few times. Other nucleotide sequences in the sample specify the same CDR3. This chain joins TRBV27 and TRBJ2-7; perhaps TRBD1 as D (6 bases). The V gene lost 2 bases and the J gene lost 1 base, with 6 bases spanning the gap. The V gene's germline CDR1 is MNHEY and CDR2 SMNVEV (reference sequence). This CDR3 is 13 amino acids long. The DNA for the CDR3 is TGTGCCAGCAGTTTAGGACAGTCCTACGAGCAGTACTTC. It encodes CASSLGQSYEQYF.

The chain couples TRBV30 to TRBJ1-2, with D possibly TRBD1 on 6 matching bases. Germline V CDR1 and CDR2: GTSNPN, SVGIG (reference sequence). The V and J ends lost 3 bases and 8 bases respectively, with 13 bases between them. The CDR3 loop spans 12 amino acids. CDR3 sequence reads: CAWSTGKGGYTF. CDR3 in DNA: TGTGCCTGGAGCACAGGGAAAGGCGGCTACACCTTC.

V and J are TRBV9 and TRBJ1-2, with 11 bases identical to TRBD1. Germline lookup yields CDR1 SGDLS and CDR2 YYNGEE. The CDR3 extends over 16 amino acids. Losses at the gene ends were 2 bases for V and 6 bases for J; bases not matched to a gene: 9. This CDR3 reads CASSVGQGADRNGYTF. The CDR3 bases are TGTGCCAGCAGCGTTGGACAGGGGGCAGACCGCAATGGCTACACCTTC.

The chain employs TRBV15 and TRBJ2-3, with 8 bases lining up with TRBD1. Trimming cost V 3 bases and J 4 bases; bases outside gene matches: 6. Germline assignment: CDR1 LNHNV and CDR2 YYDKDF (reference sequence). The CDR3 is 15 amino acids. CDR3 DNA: TGTGCCACCAGCAGTAACGACAGGGGCGCAGATACGCAGTATTTT. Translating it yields CATSSNDRGADTQYF.

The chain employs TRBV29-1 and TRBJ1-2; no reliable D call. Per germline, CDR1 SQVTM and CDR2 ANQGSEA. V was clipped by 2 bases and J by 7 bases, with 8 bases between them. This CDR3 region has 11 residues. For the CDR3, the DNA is TGCAGCGTTGAATCCGGCGGTGGCTACACCTTC. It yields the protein CSVESGGGYTF.

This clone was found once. CDR3 loop: CAWSERPGLPWFF. The CDR3 DNA reads as TGTGCCTGGAGTGAACGACCGGGACTCCCGTGGTTCTTC. This chain links TRBV30 with TRBJ2-1; a possible D gene is TRBD2 (6 bases). The germline V gene encodes CDR1 GTSNPN and CDR2 SVGIG (reference sequence). The CDR3 runs 13 residues. The ends were cut back, 1 base at V and 15 bases at J, with 19 bases in the middle.

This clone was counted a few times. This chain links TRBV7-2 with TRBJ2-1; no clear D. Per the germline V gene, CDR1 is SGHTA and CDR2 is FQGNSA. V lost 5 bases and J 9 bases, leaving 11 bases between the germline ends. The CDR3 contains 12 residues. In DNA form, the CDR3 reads TGTGCCAGCAGCCTGATCCGAGGTGAGCAGTTCTTC. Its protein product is CASSLIRGEQFF.

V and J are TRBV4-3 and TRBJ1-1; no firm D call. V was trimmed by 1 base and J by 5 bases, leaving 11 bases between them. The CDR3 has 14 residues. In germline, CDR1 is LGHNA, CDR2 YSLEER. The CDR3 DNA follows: TGCGCCAGCAGCCAAGTATGGGGAAAGACTGAAGCTTTCTTT. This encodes CASSQVWGKTEAFF.

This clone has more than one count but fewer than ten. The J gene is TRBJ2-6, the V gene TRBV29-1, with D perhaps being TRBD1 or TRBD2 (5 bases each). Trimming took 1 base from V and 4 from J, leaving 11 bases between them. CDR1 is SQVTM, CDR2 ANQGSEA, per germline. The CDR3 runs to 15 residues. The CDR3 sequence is CSVEGAGTGANVLTF. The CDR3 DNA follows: TGCAGCGTTGAAGGGGCAGGGACCGGGGCCAACGTCCTGACTTTC.

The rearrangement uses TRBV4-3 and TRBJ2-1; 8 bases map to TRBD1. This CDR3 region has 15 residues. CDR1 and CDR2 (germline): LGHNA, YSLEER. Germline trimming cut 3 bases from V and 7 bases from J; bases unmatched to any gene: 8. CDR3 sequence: CASSHGTGTLNEQFF. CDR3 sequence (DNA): TGCGCCAGCAGCCACGGGACAGGCACTTTGAATGAGCAGTTCTTC.

CDR3 in amino acids: CASSVDPDYEQYF. In DNA form, the CDR3 reads TGTGCCAGCAGCGTAGACCCCGACTACGAGCAGTACTTC. The chain combines TRBV9 with TRBJ2-7; no reliable D call. The CDR3 is 13 amino acids. Germline assignment: CDR1 SGDLS and CDR2 YYNGEE. The germline V and J ends were trimmed by 0 bases and 3 bases, with 7 bases remaining between them. The variable domain in full, completed from reference TRBV9 and TRBJ2-7, reads DSGVTQTPKHLITATGQRVTLRCSPRSGDLSVYWYQQSLDQGLQFLIQYYNGEERAKGNILERFSAQQFPDLHSELNLSSLELGDSALYFCASSVDPDYEQYFGPGTRLTVT.

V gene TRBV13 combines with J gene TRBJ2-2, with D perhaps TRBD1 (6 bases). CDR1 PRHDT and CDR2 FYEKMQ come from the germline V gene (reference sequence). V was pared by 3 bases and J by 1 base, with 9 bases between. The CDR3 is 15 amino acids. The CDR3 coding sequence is TGTGCCAGCAGCTTTCGGACAGAGAACACCGGGGAGCTGTTTTTT. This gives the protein CASSFRTENTGELFF.

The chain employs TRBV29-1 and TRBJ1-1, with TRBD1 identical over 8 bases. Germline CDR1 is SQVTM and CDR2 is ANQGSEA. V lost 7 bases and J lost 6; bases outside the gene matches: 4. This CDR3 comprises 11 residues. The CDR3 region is CSGDRSAEAFF. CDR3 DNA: TGCAGCGGGGACAGGTCGGCTGAAGCTTTCTTT.

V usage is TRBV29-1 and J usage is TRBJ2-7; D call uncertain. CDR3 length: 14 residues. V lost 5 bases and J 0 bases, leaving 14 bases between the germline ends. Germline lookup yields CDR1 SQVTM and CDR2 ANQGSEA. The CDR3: CSVLWRVSSYEQYF. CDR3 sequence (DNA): TGCAGCGTTCTTTGGAGAGTCAGCTCCTACGAGCAGTACTTC.

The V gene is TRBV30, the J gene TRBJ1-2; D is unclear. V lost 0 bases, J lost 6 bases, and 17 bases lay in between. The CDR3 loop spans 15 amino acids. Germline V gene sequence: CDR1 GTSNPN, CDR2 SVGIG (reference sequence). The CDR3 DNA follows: TGTGCCTGGAGTGTACGGGTAGATACGGACGATGGCTACACCTTC. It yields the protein CAWSVRVDTDDGYTF. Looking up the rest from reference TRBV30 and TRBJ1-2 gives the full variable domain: SQTIHQWPATLVQPVGSPLSLECTVEGTSNPNLYWYRQAAGRGLQLLFYSVGIGQISSEVPQNLSASRPQDRQFILSSKKLLLSDSGFYLCAWSVRVDTDDGYTFGSGTRLTVV.